Listed here are 14 T cell receptor beta chains from one sample, sequenced in a study of early T cells in non-severe SARS-CoV-2 infection (dated by TCRdb to about 2021). Library preparation used 5' RACE. This sample was sequenced with a NextSeq 500. TCRdb trimmed public reads at Q25 via fastp, called clones via MiXCR and kept in-frame beta chains. Records with the same CDR3 protein are collapsed into one entry carrying the most frequent genes and DNA. Across this sample there are about 110,000 distinct CDR3 sequences, with around 13% seen only once. Clones ranked in the top ten supply 3.5% to 4% of the sample. The input for sequencing was whole blood, taken at baseline. The receptors derive from an adult who was a healthcare worker with PCR-confirmed SARS-CoV-2 infection or an uninfected control (not recorded which).

V usage is TRBV29-1 and J usage is TRBJ1-2, with unresolved D. The V end lost 6 bases, the J end lost 7 bases, and 15 bases lay between the germline ends. The CDR3 sequence is 12 residues long. Germline CDR1 is SQVTM and CDR2 is ANQGSEA. The CDR3 sequence is CSVPGEGPGYTF. CDR3 in DNA: TGCAGCGTGCCGGGAGAAGGCCCTGGCTACACCTTC.

This clonotype was seen many times. The gene calls are TRBV29-1 and TRBJ2-1; D is possibly TRBD2 (5 bases). The CDR3 has 13 residues. Germline V gene data show CDR1 as SQVTM and CDR2 as ANQGSEA. Trimming pared 7 bases from V and 5 bases from J, leaving 15 bases between. The CDR3 here is CSAEALVDNEQFF. CDR3 nucleotides: TGCAGCGCCGAGGCACTAGTTGACAATGAGCAGTTCTTC.

In DNA form, the CDR3 reads TGCGCCAGCAGCTTAGGCAATTCCTACAATGAGCAGTTCTTC. Translation gives CASSLGNSYNEQFF. The gene calls are TRBV5-1 and TRBJ2-1; no reliable D call. The CDR3 is 14 residues long. Germline CDR1 reads SGHRS; CDR2 reads YFSETQ. Trimming pared 2 bases from V and 1 base from J, leaving 7 bases between. Using reference TRBV5-1 and TRBJ2-1 for the parts outside the CDR3, the full variable domain is KAGVTQTPRYLIKTRGQQVTLSCSPISGHRSVSWYQQTPGQGLQFLFEYFSETQRNKGNFPGRFSGRQFSNSRSEMNVSTLELGDSALYLCASSLGNSYNEQFFGPGTRLTVL.

This clonotype came up a few times. This chain's CDR3 is CASTNRDRGQEQYF. In nucleotides, the CDR3 is TGTGCCAGCACTAACCGGGACAGGGGGCAAGAGCAGTACTTC. The chain uses TRBV2 and TRBJ2-7; 12 bases line up with TRBD1. The CDR3 runs to 14 residues. Germline V gives CDR1 SNHLY, CDR2 FYNNEI. V gave up 7 bases and J gave up 7 bases; unmatched junction bases: 8.

In this sample, this clonotype turned up a few times. The V call is TRBV6-6, the J call TRBJ2-7; D unresolved. This CDR3 is 10 amino acids long. Per germline, CDR1 MNHNY and CDR2 SVGAGI (reference sequence). V was shortened by 8 bases and J by 4 bases, with 6 bases between the two germline ends. CDR3 in amino acids: CASGRYEQYF. CDR3 sequence (DNA): TGTGCCAGCGGTCGGTACGAGCAGTACTTC.

This clonotype occurred a few times. This chain connects TRBV29-1 to TRBJ1-2; D gene uncertain. CDR3 size: 13 residues. Germline CDR1 reads SQVTM; CDR2 reads ANQGSEA. Deletions cut 4 bases from V and 2 bases from J, with 11 bases between. CDR3 nucleotides: TGCAGCGTTGCCCCGACGGGGAACTATGGCTACACCTTC. Protein: CSVAPTGNYGYTF. Combining the CDR3 with reference TRBV29-1 and TRBJ1-2 gives the whole variable domain SAVISQKPSRDICQRGTSLTIQCQVDSQVTMMFWYRQQPGQSLTLIATANQGSEATYESGFVIDKFPISRPNLTFSTLTVSNMSPEDSSIYLCSVAPTGNYGYTFGSGTRLTVV.

The sample holds many counts of this clonotype. The chain links TRBV29-1 to TRBJ2-1, with D maybe TRBD2 (6 bases). V dropped 8 bases and J dropped 0 bases, with 11 bases sitting between them. Per germline, CDR1 SQVTM and CDR2 ANQGSEA. This CDR3 contains 13 residues. The CDR3 reads CSTRGSSYNEQFF. CDR3 in DNA: TGCAGCACCCGGGGGAGCTCCTACAATGAGCAGTTCTTC.

This clonotype was seen at least ten times. The chain links TRBV20-1 to TRBJ2-6; no definite D call. Trimming removed 2 bases at V and 1 base at J, with 6 bases between. CDR3 length: 14 residues. Per germline, CDR1 DFQATT and CDR2 SNEGSKA (reference sequence). CDR3: CSARRPSGANVLTF. DNA of the CDR3: TGCAGTGCTAGAAGGCCTTCTGGGGCCAACGTCCTGACTTTC.

A few counts support this clonotype. The V and J genes are TRBV20-1 and TRBJ2-3; D call uncertain. Germline loops: CDR1 DFQATT, CDR2 SNEGSKA (reference sequence). Trimming cost V 0 bases and J 6 bases, with 16 bases left between them. CDR3 length: 15 amino acids. CDR3: CSARESRRVTDTQYF. The CDR3 nucleotides are TGCAGTGCTAGAGAGTCTAGAAGGGTAACGGATACGCAGTATTTT.

This clonotype occurred many times. The CDR3 region is CASSLKRAALTHSGANVLTF. CDR3 DNA: TGTGCCAGCAGCCTTAAGAGGGCAGCCCTTACTCACTCTGGGGCCAACGTCCTGACTTTC. The chain has TRBV7-9 and TRBJ2-6; the D gene is possibly TRBD2 (5 bases). CDR3 length: 20 residues. V dropped 5 bases and J dropped 0 bases, with 23 bases sitting between them. Germline CDR1 and CDR2: SEHNR and FQNEAQ (reference sequence).

The chain combines TRBV7-9 with TRBJ2-1; D is perhaps TRBD2 (5 bases). The V end was cut by 7 bases, the J end by 10 bases, with 14 bases between. The CDR3 length is 12 residues. The germline V gene has CDR1 SEHNR and CDR2 FQNEAQ (reference sequence). DNA of the CDR3: TGTGCCAGCACTCCCCATGGAGGCGAGCAGTTCTTC. This codes for CASTPHGGEQFF.

The chain employs TRBV7-2 and TRBJ2-3, with D unresolved. CDR3 size: 13 residues. The V and J ends lost 4 bases and 6 bases respectively, with 11 bases between them. Germline lookup yields CDR1 SGHTA and CDR2 FQGNSA. CDR3 residues: CASSSYYGDTQYF. Here the CDR3 DNA reads TGTGCCAGCAGCTCCTACTACGGGGATACGCAGTATTTT.

This clonotype turned up a few times. The rearrangement links TRBV7-2 to TRBJ2-1; D is ambiguous. In germline, CDR1 is SGHTA, CDR2 FQGNSA. V lost 4 bases and J 10 bases, leaving 11 bases between the germline ends. The CDR3 extends over 12 amino acids. The CDR3 sequence is CASSSVPAEQFF. DNA of the CDR3: TGTGCCAGCAGCTCCGTTCCGGCGGAGCAGTTCTTC.

This clonotype has only a few counts. The chain carries TRBV27 and TRBJ2-1; 10 bases match TRBD2. CDR3 length equals 15 residues. Germline V gene data show CDR1 as MNHEY and CDR2 as SMNVEV (reference sequence). V trimming: 2 bases; J trimming: 9 bases; junction bases outside the gene matches: 7. CDR3 DNA: TGTGCCAGCAGTTTAAGGAGCGGGAGGGCCACTGAGCAGTTCTTC. Protein sequence: CASSLRSGRATEQFF.